Below are 30 T cell receptor beta chains sequenced from a single sample in a study of Ad26.COV2.S vaccination and SARS-CoV-2 variants (dated by TCRdb to 2020 to 2023). The library was produced with the immunoSEQ multiplex PCR assay. Entries here come from immuneACCESS through TCRdb and include only in-frame sequences with V and J called. Some clones fail to appear in such tables; in the studies checked, an unresolved V gene covers under half of the shortfall, and the cause of the remainder is unknown. This sample gives around 300,000 clones in total; almost 90% of them show up just once. Approximately 5.8% of the sample comes from the top ten. According to the study, the label for this sample's treatment or condition signals: roughly 18 received Ad26.COV2.S at low or high dose, single or two shots; roughly 5 received placebo; per-sample allocation not given. For vaccine and placebo recipients, the sequenced repertoires came from samples collected on day 63 after the first injection.

This material consisted of peripheral blood, taken in a trial of Ad26.COV2.S vaccine versus placebo. Receptors originate from a person between 18 and 65 years old who received the Ad26.COV2.S COVID-19 vaccine or a placebo.

This rearrangement joins TRBV7-2 to TRBJ2-1; TRBD1 matches at 7 bases. Germline CDR1 is SGHTA and CDR2 is FQGNSA. The CDR3 has 13 amino acids. The V segment lost 4 bases and the J segment 6 bases; nucleotides outside the gene matches: 3. CDR3 sequence: CASSYDRANEQFF. CDR3 DNA sequence: TGTGCCAGCAGCTACGACAGGGCCAATGAGCAGTTCTTC.

Note on this clone: The germline gene is not matched at one end of the junction; a read error may be the cause. Here the CDR3 reads CASGFGQGYTF. The CDR3 bases are TGTGCCAGCGGTTTTGGTCAGGGCTACACCTTC. This sequence joins TRBV27 and TRBJ1-2; D call uncertain. Germline values: CDR1 MNHEY, CDR2 SMNVEV (reference sequence). This CDR3 contains 11 residues.

The chain joins TRBV19 to TRBJ2-7; D unresolved. Germline loops: CDR1 LNHDA, CDR2 SQIVND (reference sequence). This CDR3 comprises 11 residues. Trimming took 7 bases from V and 3 from J, leaving 7 bases between them. DNA of the CDR3: TGTGCCAGTACTGGCGGCTACGAGCAGTACTTC. It translates to CASTGGYEQYF.

This CDR3 reads CASSLDLGDQAFF. In nucleotides, the CDR3 is TGTGCCAGCAGCTTAGACCTTGGCGACCAAGCTTTCTTT. The rearrangement joins TRBV7-8 to TRBJ1-1; D call uncertain. There are 13 residues in the CDR3. Germline-derived CDR1 and CDR2 are SGHVS and FQNEAQ. V lost 1 base to trimming and J lost 9 bases, with 12 bases between them.

The genes are TRBV19 and TRBJ1-2, with 9 bases identical to TRBD1. Losses at the gene ends were 7 bases for V and 5 bases for J; bases not matched to a gene: 5. CDR3 length: 13 residues. Germline V gives CDR1 LNHDA, CDR2 SQIVND (reference sequence). CDR3 coding DNA: TGTGCCAGTACGGACAGGGGTTCTTATGGCTACACCTTC. Translating it yields CASTDRGSYGYTF.

This chain connects TRBV5-1 to TRBJ1-1; possibly TRBD1 for D (6 bases). CDR1 is SGHRS and CDR2 is YFSETQ in the germline V gene. The CDR3 contains 14 residues. The V and J ends lost 1 base and 3 bases respectively, with 10 bases between them. The CDR3 spells CASSLRGAYTEAFF. The CDR3 coding sequence is TGCGCCAGCAGCTTGCGGGGGGCGTACACTGAAGCTTTCTTT.

The rearrangement joins TRBV19 to TRBJ1-5; D gene ambiguous. The CDR3 has 14 residues. With 7 bases removed from V and 3 bases from J, the gap between germline ends came to 13 bases. The germline gives CDR1 LNHDA, CDR2 SQIVND (reference sequence). CDR3 nucleotides: TGTGCCAGTACCTTTACAGAGATCAATCAGCCCCAGCATTTT. As protein: CASTFTEINQPQHF.

This rearrangement joins TRBV6-5 to TRBJ1-2; perhaps TRBD1 as D (6 bases). Germline loops: CDR1 MNHEY, CDR2 SVGAGI. V lost 0 bases to trimming and J lost 6 bases, with 14 bases between them. The CDR3 loop spans 15 amino acids. CDR3 DNA sequence: TGTGCCAGCAGTTACTCGGCAGGGGCGGGGGATGGCTACACCTTC. It yields the protein CASSYSAGAGDGYTF.

This sequence joins TRBV18 and TRBJ1-3; perhaps TRBD1 as D (6 bases). The length of the CDR3 is 16 residues. The germline CDR1 and CDR2 sequences are KGHSH and LQKENI. The V end was cut by 0 bases, the J end by 0 bases, with 9 bases between. CDR3 amino acids: CASSPPGHNSGNTIYF. CDR3 DNA sequence: TGTGCCAGCTCACCACCGGGACACAACTCTGGAAACACCATATATTTT.

This sequence joins TRBV12-5 and TRBJ2-1; 10 bases map to TRBD2. The CDR3 is 14 residues long. Trimming cost V 8 bases and J 4 bases; bases outside gene matches: 5. The germline V gene encodes CDR1 LGHNT and CDR2 FRNRAP. The CDR3 bases are TGTGCTAGTCAAAGGACTAGCGGATACAATGAGCAGTTCTTC. Translation gives CASQRTSGYNEQFF. The full variable domain, its missing parts supplied by reference TRBV12-5 and TRBJ2-1, is DARVTQTPRHKVTEMGQEVTMRCQPILGHNTVFWYRQTMMQGLELLAYFRNRAPLDDSGMPKDRFSAEMPDATLATLKIQPSEPRDSAVYFCASQRTSGYNEQFFGPGTRLTVL.

The chain recombines TRBV7-1 with TRBJ2-1; tentative D call: TRBD2 (5 bases). TRBV7-1 is labeled an ORF, and its function is uncertain. The CDR3 sequence is 24 residues long. V lost 2 bases, J lost 4 bases, and 39 bases lay in between. In DNA, the CDR3 is TGTGCCAGCAGCTCATACGGGGTCTTTTGGAGATTGCCCATCCTCCTCGGGCATTACAATGAGCAGTTCTTC. The encoded protein is CASSSYGVFWRLPILLGHYNEQFF.

V and J are TRBV7-3 and TRBJ2-2; TRBD2 is a possible D gene (5 bases). Trimming took off 10 bases at V and 1 base at J, with 10 bases between the two ends. Per the germline V gene, CDR1 is SGHTA and CDR2 is FQGTGA. CDR3 size: 13 residues. The DNA for the CDR3 is TGTGCCACCCGGGAACTGAACACCGGGGAGCTGTTTTTT. Translating it yields CATRELNTGELFF.

This clone was recorded once. The V and J genes are TRBV5-4 and TRBJ2-1; 8 bases align to TRBD2. There are 16 residues in the CDR3. The ends lost 0 bases at V and 8 bases at J; junction bases unmatched: 10. The germline V gene encodes CDR1 SGHNT and CDR2 YYREEE (reference sequence). The CDR3 DNA sequence: TGTGCCAGCAGCTTGGGGGGACTAGTGGGTAACCATGAGCAGTTCTTC. Its translation: CASSLGGLVGNHEQFF.

The V and J genes are TRBV4-1 and TRBJ2-7, with 8 bases matching TRBD2. CDR3 size: 16 residues. Germline CDR1 reads MGHRA; CDR2 reads YSYEKL. Trimming removed 0 bases from V and 3 bases from J; junction bases left unmatched: 7. The CDR3 protein is CASSQDPSGGYYEQYF. In nucleotides, the CDR3 is TGCGCCAGCAGCCAAGATCCCAGCGGGGGATACTACGAGCAGTACTTC.

The V call is TRBV19, the J call TRBJ1-5; D ambiguous. Germline V gene data show CDR1 as LNHDA and CDR2 as SQIVND (reference sequence). V was trimmed by 3 bases and J by 5 bases, leaving 11 bases between them. CDR3 size: 14 residues. CDR3 bases: TGTGCCAGTAGTATTCGGGCGGGCGATCAGCCCCAGCATTTT. It translates to CASSIRAGDQPQHF. Together with reference TRBV19 and TRBJ1-5, the CDR3 gives the full variable domain: DGGITQSPKYLFRKEGQNVTLSCEQNLNHDAMYWYRQDPGQGLRLIYYSQIVNDFQKGDIAEGYSVSREKKESFPLTVTSAQKNPTAFYLCASSIRAGDQPQHFGDGTRLSIL.

The chain has TRBV6-6 and TRBJ2-1, with 7 bases aligning to TRBD1. Per germline, CDR1 MNHNY and CDR2 SVGAGI (reference sequence). The CDR3 contains 14 residues. Losses at the gene ends were 6 bases for V and 3 bases for J; bases not matched to a gene: 5. The CDR3 DNA sequence: TGTGCCAGCAGCCACGGGGACAGCTACAATGAGCAGTTCTTC. Its protein is CASSHGDSYNEQFF.

The genes are TRBV19 and TRBJ1-2; 9 nucleotides align to TRBD1. This CDR3 has 14 residues. Germline V gene lookup returns CDR1 LNHDA and CDR2 SQIVND (reference sequence). Unmatched junction bases numbered 3, after V lost 7 bases and J lost 0 bases. This CDR3 reads CASTRDRANYGYTF. The DNA for the CDR3 is TGTGCCAGTACCCGGGACAGGGCTAACTATGGCTACACCTTC.

The chain uses TRBV28 and TRBJ2-7; a weak D match, TRBD1 (6 bases). Germline V CDR1 and CDR2: MDHEN, SYDVKM. The CDR3 extends over 14 amino acids. Trimming stripped 6 bases from V and 0 bases from J, with 12 bases between. The CDR3 coding sequence is TGTGCCAGCAGCCTCCCGGACAGCTCCTACGAGCAGTACGTC. It encodes CASSLPDSSYEQYV.

The rearrangement joins TRBV7-2 to TRBJ2-5; D is unresolved. Germline V gene data show CDR1 as SGHTA and CDR2 as FQGNSA. V was clipped by 0 bases and J by 4 bases, with 12 bases between them. This CDR3 region has 15 residues. CDR3 DNA sequence: TGTGCCAGCAGCTTAGCGCGTACCCGGAGAGAGACCCAGTACTTC. This translates into CASSLARTRRETQYF.

The chain couples TRBV7-2 to TRBJ2-7; D perhaps matches TRBD2 (5 bases). The CDR3 spans 14 residues. Deletions cut 5 bases from V and 2 bases from J, with 13 bases between. Germline CDR1 is SGHTA and CDR2 is FQGNSA. The CDR3 is CASSPSGNTYEQYF. DNA of the CDR3: TGTGCCAGCAGCCCGTCGGGGAATACCTACGAGCAGTACTTC.

The chain employs TRBV11-3 and TRBJ2-3, with D possibly TRBD2 on 6 matching bases. V lost 1 base and J 3 bases, leaving 17 bases between the germline ends. The CDR3 sequence is 17 residues long. Germline lookup yields CDR1 SGHNT and CDR2 YENEEA. Here the CDR3 reads CASSLVSVPGVTDTQYF. The CDR3 DNA is TGTGCCAGCAGCTTAGTTTCGGTCCCGGGAGTGACAGATACGCAGTATTTT. Combining the CDR3 with reference TRBV11-3 and TRBJ2-3 gives the whole variable domain EAGVVQSPRYKIIEKKQPVAFWCNPISGHNTLYWYLQNLGQGPELLIRYENEEAVDDSQLPKDRFSAERLKGVDSTLKIQPAELGDSAVYLCASSLVSVPGVTDTQYFGPGTRLTVL.

The rearrangement joins TRBV10-3 to TRBJ2-7; the D gene is possibly TRBD2 (5 bases). Germline CDR1 is ENHRY and CDR2 is SYGVKD. With 3 bases removed from V and 6 bases from J, the gap between germline ends came to 15 bases. This CDR3 is 14 amino acids long. Written as DNA, the CDR3 is TGTGCCATCAGTGAAACCGGAGAGGGTCGCGAGCAGTACTTC. This translates into CAISETGEGREQYF.

The J gene is TRBJ2-5, the V gene TRBV6-5; possibly TRBD2 for D (6 bases). The V gene lost 2 bases and the J gene lost 5 bases, with 15 bases spanning the gap. Germline loops: CDR1 MNHEY, CDR2 SVGAGI. CDR3 length: 15 residues. CDR3 bases: TGTGCCAGCAGTTACGGTCGGGGGAGTGTGGAGACCCAGTACTTC. It codes for CASSYGRGSVETQYF.

The rearrangement joins TRBV4-3 to TRBJ2-5; D call uncertain. The V and J ends lost 0 bases and 0 bases respectively, with 20 bases between them. This CDR3 has 19 amino acids. Germline CDR1 and CDR2: LGHNA and YSLEER. The CDR3 loop is CASSQEIAFVPLHQETQYF. CDR3 nucleotides: TGCGCCAGCAGCCAAGAGATAGCCTTCGTGCCACTCCACCAAGAGACCCAGTACTTC.

This clone was seen just once. The chain carries TRBV27 and TRBJ2-1, with 10 positions matching TRBD2. With 6 bases clipped from V and 3 bases from J, the junction kept 8 bases outside the gene matches. The germline gives CDR1 MNHEY, CDR2 SMNVEV (reference sequence). This CDR3 region has 16 residues. The CDR3 spells CASSSWLAGDYNEQFF. The DNA for the CDR3 is TGTGCCAGCAGCTCGTGGCTAGCGGGAGACTACAATGAGCAGTTCTTC.

The V gene is TRBV19, the J gene TRBJ1-2; 9 nucleotides agree with TRBD1. Germline-derived CDR1 and CDR2 are LNHDA and SQIVND (reference sequence). The CDR3 has 14 amino acids. V lost 7 bases, J lost 7 bases, and 10 bases stayed unmatched. The CDR3 region is CASIQDSGQGGYTF. The CDR3 DNA sequence: TGTGCCAGTATCCAAGATTCGGGACAGGGTGGCTACACCTTC.

The chain couples TRBV9 to TRBJ2-2, with D unresolved. V was pared by 1 base and J by 3 bases, with 19 bases between. Germline V CDR1 and CDR2: SGDLS, YYNGEE. There are 18 residues in the CDR3. For the CDR3, the DNA is TGTGCCAGCAGCGTAAGGACCCGTTGGGAAGAGGACACCGGGGAGCTGTTTTTT. It is translated as CASSVRTRWEEDTGELFF.

The chain uses TRBV29-1 and TRBJ1-4; possibly TRBD1 for D (5 bases). CDR3 size: 12 residues. Germline V gene sequence: CDR1 SQVTM, CDR2 ANQGSEA. The CDR3 region is CTGTDGNEKLFF. The CDR3 nucleotides read TGCACAGGGACGGATGGGAATGAAAAACTGTTTTTT.

This sequence joins TRBV2 and TRBJ1-1; D remains unclear. V lost 9 bases and J lost 3, with 8 bases in between. This CDR3 is 11 amino acids long. The germline gives CDR1 SNHLY, CDR2 FYNNEI. The CDR3 nucleotides read TGTGCCAGAGGAGCCGACACTGAAGCTTTCTTT. It yields the protein CARGADTEAFF.

The chain couples TRBV5-6 to TRBJ1-1, with unresolved D. The CDR3 totals 14 residues. V shed 0 bases and J shed 6 bases, with 12 bases lying between them. From germline, CDR1 is SGHDT and CDR2 YYEEEE. CDR3 DNA: TGTGCCAGCAGCTTGGTGCCCGTGGGTCCTGAAGCTTTCTTT. It translates to CASSLVPVGPEAFF.